This T cell receptor beta chain emerged from a study of vaccination effects on CD4 cells after COVID-19. Using immunoSEQ multiplex PCR, the repertoire was profiled, and TCRdb retains in-frame clones only, with some absent. The sample carries 67,000 or so clones, about 80% recorded once. This CDR3 region has 15 residues. V was trimmed by 0 bases and J by 2 bases, leaving 10 bases between them. The germline gives CDR1 KGHSH, CDR2 LQKENI. Within the ViraFEST assay, antigen-specific CD4+ T cells underwent expansion with viral peptide pools prior to sequencing. The culture ran for roughly ten days, and then CD4+ T cells were isolated. Participants got two doses of BNT162b2 or mRNA-1273 vaccine. Previously uninfected by SARS-CoV-2, the vaccine recipients also showed negative nucleocapsid antibodies. Remarks on this clone: The antigen is unknown.

The sample was CD4+ T cells from PBMCs cultured with HCoV-229E spike peptides, taken after COVID-19 vaccination. This chain connects TRBV18 to TRBJ2-5; no reliable D call. The clonotype was recovered from a human donor who received a COVID-19 vaccine. The CDR3 nucleotides read TGTGCCAGCTCACCACCGAACAGAGCTCAAGAGACCCAGTACTTC. The encoded protein is CASSPPNRAQETQYF.